The sample holds a few counts of the clone carrying this TCR beta chain. Antigen unknown. For TCRbeta, the library was prepared with unique molecular identifiers. TCRdb itself ran the PCR reads through MiXCR, one entry per CDR3 protein. The sample has about 98,000 distinct CDR3 sequences, about 22% seen once; the top ten hold over 20%. Trimming at V came to 5 bases and at J to 0 bases, leaving 11 bases not matched to a gene. Per the germline V gene, CDR1 is DFQATT and CDR2 is SNEGSKA (reference sequence). CDR3 length equals 16 residues. The sample is drawn from a study of T-cell reconstitution after alpha-beta-depleted transplantation in children. Findings of the study overall: Hyperexpanded clones declined; after one year, newly produced T cells mostly supplied diversity. High day-60 TCRbeta diversity in some patients came from surviving recipient T cells and thymic progenitors.

This chain uses TRBV20-1 with TRBJ2-7; 9 bases map to TRBD2. The material sequenced was PBMCs, taken before TCRalphabeta/CD19-depleted stem cell transplant. This sequence originates from a boy between 2 and 10 years old with acute lymphoblastic leukemia, due to receive a stem cell transplant. CDR3 in DNA: TGCAGTGCTCAACCCCAGACTAGCGGATACTCCTACGAGCAGTACTTC. This codes for CSAQPQTSGYSYEQYF.